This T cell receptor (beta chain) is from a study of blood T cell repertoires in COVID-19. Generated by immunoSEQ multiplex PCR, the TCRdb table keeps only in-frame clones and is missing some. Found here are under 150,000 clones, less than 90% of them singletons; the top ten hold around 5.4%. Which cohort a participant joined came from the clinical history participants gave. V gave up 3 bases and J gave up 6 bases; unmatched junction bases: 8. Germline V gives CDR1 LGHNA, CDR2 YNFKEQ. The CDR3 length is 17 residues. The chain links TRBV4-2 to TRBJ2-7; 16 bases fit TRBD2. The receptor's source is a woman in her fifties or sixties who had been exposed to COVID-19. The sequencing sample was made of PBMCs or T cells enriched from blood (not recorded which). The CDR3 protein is CASSQGLAGGGATEQYF. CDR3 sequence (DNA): TGTGCCAGCAGCCAGGGACTAGCGGGGGGGGGCGCTACCGAGCAGTACTTC.